A single T cell receptor beta chain is shown here with its context. Its antigen is unknown. The sample comes from a study of cytomegalovirus exposure and HLA in healthy donors. Per the germline V gene, CDR1 is MGHDK and CDR2 is SYGVNS. V dropped 7 bases and J dropped 11; count of bases not matched to a gene: 11. This CDR3 is 13 amino acids long. The PCR used 60 Vbeta and 13 Jbeta primers. The method was immunoSEQ multiplex PCR; TCRdb's version includes in-frame clones alone and lacks a portion of them. The sample includes about 130,000 clones, approximately 87% of them seen just once. General study findings and limits: For presence/absence analyses, sequencing depth was assumed to be roughly uniform across donors. Further analysis was carried out later, and it showed several of the most significant clusters appearing linked to common viral pathogens.

The chain recombines TRBV25-1 with TRBJ2-1, with 7 bases identical to TRBD2. The sequence was collected from a young woman in good health and CMV-seronegative. Sequencing was performed on PBMCs. The CDR3 region has the DNA TGTGCCAGCAACAAGGCGGGGGTGGCCCAGCAGTTCTTC. Translating gives CASNKAGVAQQFF.